This TCR beta chain was sequenced for a study of response to subunit inactivated influenza vaccine (dated by TCRdb to between 2017 and 2018). With respect to the entire study: The study used deep quantitative T cell receptor repertoire profiling to track responses to a trivalent subunit inactivated influenza vaccine. Broad study findings and their caveats: According to the authors, only a limited number of new T cells may be recruited by each seasonal influenza vaccination.

Library generation was performed with RT-PCR. Sequencing instrument: Illumina HiSeq 2500. The public sequencing data were trimmed at Q25 with fastp and processed into clonotypes with MiXCR by TCRdb, which kept only in-frame beta chains. Each entry is one CDR3 protein sequence, shown with its most common DNA and genes. The sample records 530,000 or so distinct CDR3 sequences, 12% of which are singletons. The ten biggest clones cover roughly 10% of the sample. V and J are truncated by 2 bases and 5 bases respectively, leaving an intervening sequence of 9 bases. Its CDR3 holds 14 amino acids, cysteine through phenylalanine. Left in the record is the CDR3 DNA by itself, 42 bases read in frame from the first base. This clonotype was counted at least ten times. What antigen it recognizes has not been identified. One base away there is no much larger clone; base qualities are not given.

The V gene is TRBV12-3 or TRBV12-4 and the J gene is TRBJ1-4, with a tentative D gene TRBD1 over 5 matching bases. The origin of this receptor is a man between 50 and 59 years old who received an inactivated influenza vaccine. Donor details come from another sample of the same person, matched by shared clones. Sequenced material: PBMCs from blood, taken on the day of vaccination. The DNA reads TGTGCCAGCAGTTTACATGGGGCGAATGAAAAACTGTTTTTT. Its protein is CASSLHGANEKLFF.